The clone carrying this TCR beta chain appeared a single time. Per the original methods: The assay estimated nucleated cells by amplifying reference gene primers. TCRdb keeps only in-frame clones here, not all; method: immunoSEQ multiplex PCR. D and trimming were read from the DNA, whereas the V and J calls and clone size are those reported in that table. Here the sample spans over 130,000 clones, around 85% being singletons. The CDR3 runs 14 residues. CDR1 SGHDT and CDR2 YYEEEE come from the germline V gene. The germline V and J ends were trimmed by 4 bases and 4 bases, with 13 bases remaining between them. The sample originates from a study of blood T cell repertoires in COVID-19. Study summary: Researchers got acute and convalescent COVID-19 samples from the United States, Italy and Spain. The analysed material was cDNA or gDNA that came from T cells, B-cell-depleted T cells, or PBMCs.

The sequence came from a man aged 65-85 years with acute or convalescent COVID-19. The chain joins TRBV5-6 to TRBJ2-3; D is perhaps TRBD1 (6 bases). Sequencing used peripheral blood. CDR3: CASSGGLGADTQYF. DNA of the CDR3: TGTGCCAGCAGCGGGGGCCTCGGGGCAGATACGCAGTATTTT.